The 27 T cell receptor beta chains given below trace back to one sample, sequenced in a study of blood T cell repertoires in COVID-19 (dated by TCRdb to 2018 to 2021). The library was made by the immunoSEQ multiplex PCR assay. TCRdb mirrors the immuneACCESS table, restricted to in-frame sequences. Some clones are absent from its copies; in checked studies, under half trace to an unresolved V gene, and the reason for the others is unknown. Recorded for this sample are some 380,000 clones; about 87% of them occurred a single time. The biggest ten clones account for roughly 1.4% of the sample. Material: PBMCs or T cells enriched from blood (not recorded which). Receptors originate from a man younger than 45 who had recovered from COVID-19.

The CDR3 bases are TGTGCCAGCAGCTTAGGGACACTAACAGACACTGAAGCTTTCTTT. Encoded protein: CASSLGTLTDTEAFF. J is TRBJ1-1 and V is TRBV7-9, with D perhaps TRBD1 (5 bases). The CDR3 sequence is 15 residues long. V lost 1 base and J 3 bases, leaving 12 bases between the germline ends. From germline, CDR1 is SEHNR and CDR2 FQNEAQ (reference sequence). Drawing the rest from reference TRBV7-9 and TRBJ1-1, the complete variable domain is DTGVSQNPRHKITKRGQNVTFRCDPISEHNRLYWYRQTLGQGPEFLTYFQNEAQLEKSRLLSDRFSAERPKGSFSTLEIQRTEQGDSAMYLCASSLGTLTDTEAFFGQGTRLTVV.

V is TRBV19 and J is TRBJ2-7; D is uncertain. CDR3 length equals 12 residues. Trimming shortened V by 3 bases and J by 6 bases, and 9 bases separated the two germline ends. CDR1 LNHDA and CDR2 SQIVND come from the germline V gene (reference sequence). CDR3 protein: CASSIGVGEQYF. The CDR3 nucleotides are TGTGCCAGTAGTATTGGAGTCGGCGAGCAGTACTTC.

V usage is TRBV7-2 and J usage is TRBJ1-1; 7 bases match TRBD1. The J segment lost 0 bases and the V segment lost 6 bases, leaving 10 bases of the junction unmatched. The germline gives CDR1 SGHTA, CDR2 FQGNSA. CDR3 length equals 16 residues. CDR3 protein: CASSLGGPGMNTEAFF. DNA of the CDR3: TGTGCCAGCAGTCTAGGGGGCCCCGGCATGAACACTGAAGCTTTCTTT.

This chain uses TRBV10-3 with TRBJ2-7; 8 bases are shared with TRBD2. CDR1 is ENHRY, CDR2 SYGVKD, per germline. The V and J ends lost 2 bases and 2 bases, in that order; junction bases with no gene match: 5. CDR3 length: 15 residues. In DNA, the CDR3 is TGTGCCATCAGTGAGCCCGGGAGGGGGACCTACGAGCAGTACTTC. This sequence encodes CAISEPGRGTYEQYF.

The rearrangement links TRBV6-1 to TRBJ2-3, with a weak D call TRBD2 (5 bases). Trimming removed 5 bases from V and 0 bases from J, with 12 bases in between. CDR3 length equals 15 residues. Germline CDR1 reads MNHNS; CDR2 reads SASEGT. The CDR3 nucleotides are TGTGCCAGCAGTAGCAAGGGAGTAAGCACAGATACGCAGTATTTT. This sequence encodes CASSSKGVSTDTQYF.

The V and J genes are TRBV7-8 and TRBJ2-3; no clear D gene. The CDR3 spans 12 residues. V was pared by 2 bases and J by 4 bases, with 4 bases between. Germline CDR1 SGHVS, CDR2 FQNEAQ. CDR3 sequence: CASSLLADTQYF. The CDR3, as DNA: TGTGCCAGCAGCTTACTCGCAGATACGCAGTATTTT.

The chain combines TRBV4-1 with TRBJ1-2, with 11 bases matching TRBD1. The CDR3 has 16 residues. J gave up 3 bases and V 5 bases, and 8 bases lay outside the gene matches. From germline, CDR1 is MGHRA and CDR2 YSYEKL. The CDR3 DNA is TGCGCCAGCAGCGGGGGACAGGGGGAGGTACACTATGGCTACACCTTC. Protein product: CASSGGQGEVHYGYTF.

Written as DNA, the CDR3 is TGTGCCAGCAGCGGGGGACAGGCAACTAATGAAAAACTGTTTTTT. It encodes CASSGGQATNEKLFF. The V call is TRBV4-2, the J call TRBJ1-4; the match to TRBD1 covers 8 bases. The CDR3 runs to 15 residues. V lost 5 bases, J lost 0 bases, and 2 bases stayed unmatched. Germline CDR1 reads LGHNA; CDR2 reads YNFKEQ.

V is TRBV27 and J is TRBJ2-1; the match to TRBD2 covers 10 bases. Germline trimming cut 6 bases from V and 3 bases from J; bases unmatched to any gene: 5. The CDR3 length is 15 residues. In germline, CDR1 is MNHEY, CDR2 SMNVEV (reference sequence). The CDR3 region is CASSRSGGGYNEQFF. DNA for the CDR3: TGTGCCAGCAGCCGAAGCGGGGGGGGCTACAATGAGCAGTTCTTC.

The rearrangement links TRBV7-8 to TRBJ2-7, with D possibly matching TRBD1 (6 bases). The CDR3 consists of 13 residues. The germline V gene has CDR1 SGHVS and CDR2 FQNEAQ. Trimming pared 3 bases from V and 6 bases from J, leaving 12 bases between. The CDR3 DNA reads as TGTGCCAGCAGCTTCGACAGGACTGCCGAGCAGTACTTC. Translated, it gives CASSFDRTAEQYF.

This rearrangement joins TRBV13 to TRBJ1-2; TRBD1 is a possible D gene (6 bases). The CDR3 loop spans 13 amino acids. Germline V gene data show CDR1 as PRHDT and CDR2 as FYEKMQ (reference sequence). The germline V and J ends were trimmed by 1 base and 5 bases, with 8 bases remaining between them. The CDR3 bases are TGTGCCAGCAGCTTAGTGGGGGCTTATGGCTACACCTTC. It specifies CASSLVGAYGYTF.

The chain recombines TRBV27 with TRBJ1-3; D gene uncertain. With 8 bases removed from V and 0 bases from J, the gap between germline ends came to 11 bases. There are 14 residues in the CDR3. Germline CDR1 MNHEY, CDR2 SMNVEV (reference sequence). The DNA of the CDR3 is TGTGCCAGCCGCCAGTCGGGCTCTGGAAACACCATATATTTT. It is translated as CASRQSGSGNTIYF.

The rearrangement joins TRBV2 to TRBJ1-1; D unresolved. This CDR3 has 13 residues. Per germline, CDR1 SNHLY and CDR2 FYNNEI. V lost 4 bases and J 4 bases, leaving 10 bases between the germline ends. The CDR3 nucleotides read TGTGCCAGCAGTGTGCGGGATGGCACTGAAGCTTTCTTT. It yields the protein CASSVRDGTEAFF.

The gene calls are TRBV7-2 and TRBJ1-2, with D perhaps matching TRBD1 (6 bases). Trimming took off 3 bases at V and 5 bases at J, with 16 bases between the two ends. CDR1 and CDR2 (germline): SGHTA, FQGNSA. CDR3 size: 15 residues. The CDR3 region has the DNA TGTGCCAGCAGCTTCGCGGCAGGGGTGGGTTATGGCTACACCTTC. Translating it yields CASSFAAGVGYGYTF.

The V gene is TRBV6-2 or TRBV6-3, the J gene TRBJ2-3, with 7 bases lining up with TRBD1. V was pared by 1 base and J by 2 bases, with 3 bases of the junction left unmatched. Per the germline V gene, CDR1 is MNHEY and CDR2 is SVGEGT. This CDR3 is 15 amino acids long. Written as DNA, the CDR3 is TGTGCCAGCAGTTACTGGGACAGACACACAGATACGCAGTATTTT. This sequence encodes CASSYWDRHTDTQYF.

This chain links TRBV30 with TRBJ1-5; 7 bases align to TRBD1. Germline V gene lookup returns CDR1 GTSNPN and CDR2 SVGIG (reference sequence). V shed 0 bases and J 4 bases; nucleotides not matched to a gene: 9. This CDR3 is built from 16 residues. The DNA of the CDR3 is TGTGCCTGGAGTGTAAGGGGGCAGGTTCTAAATCAGCCCCAGCATTTT. It codes for CAWSVRGQVLNQPQHF.

The gene calls are TRBV14 and TRBJ1-1; tentatively, D is TRBD1 (5 bases). Per the germline V gene, CDR1 is SGHDN and CDR2 is FVKESK. This CDR3 has 14 amino acids. V lost 0 bases and J lost 4, with 9 bases in between. The chain's CDR3 is CASSQEGRGTEAFF. The CDR3 nucleotides are TGTGCCAGCAGCCAAGAGGGGCGCGGCACTGAAGCTTTCTTT.

This clone was observed a handful of times. The V call is TRBV19, the J call TRBJ1-2; 7 bases match TRBD1. The CDR3 totals 13 residues. From germline, CDR1 is LNHDA and CDR2 SQIVND (reference sequence). Germline trimming cut 6 bases from V and 8 bases from J; bases unmatched to any gene: 9. DNA for the CDR3: TGTGCCAGTAGCTTCACAGGGGTTACGGGCTACACCTTC. It translates to CASSFTGVTGYTF.

This clone occurred once. J is TRBJ1-2 and V is TRBV4-1; D is undetermined. CDR3 length: 17 residues. Looked up from germline, CDR1 is MGHRA and CDR2 is YSYEKL. With 4 bases removed from V and 2 bases from J, the gap between germline ends came to 20 bases. The CDR3 spells CASSPYAGSIGNYGYTF. The CDR3 bases are TGCGCCAGCAGCCCGTACGCGGGAAGTATTGGAAACTATGGCTACACCTTC.

The rearrangement links TRBV18 to TRBJ1-1; perhaps TRBD1 as D (6 bases). V gave up 2 bases and J gave up 1 base, with 14 bases separating them. Germline loops: CDR1 KGHSH, CDR2 LQKENI. The CDR3 spans 16 residues. The CDR3 region is CASSPVARGANTEAFF. The CDR3 coding sequence is TGTGCCAGCTCACCAGTGGCCAGGGGTGCGAACACTGAAGCTTTCTTT.

V is TRBV19 and J is TRBJ2-7; D perhaps matches TRBD1 (6 bases). The CDR3 sequence is 13 residues long. V was cut by 5 bases and J by 2 bases, with 10 bases left in between. Germline values: CDR1 LNHDA, CDR2 SQIVND (reference sequence). CDR3 bases: TGTGCCAGTAGTCCTGGGGGCACCTACGAGCAGTACTTC. Its translation: CASSPGGTYEQYF.

V usage is TRBV9 and J usage is TRBJ2-2; D possibly corresponds to TRBD2 (6 bases). The CDR3 is 15 amino acids. Germline values: CDR1 SGDLS, CDR2 YYNGEE. V was pared by 3 bases and J by 0 bases, with 9 bases between. CDR3 nucleotide sequence: TGTGCCAGCAGCGACGGGACTCCGAACACCGGGGAGCTGTTTTTT. Translating it yields CASSDGTPNTGELFF.

The chain employs TRBV27 and TRBJ1-6; no definite D call. The CDR3 contains 17 residues. Germline-derived CDR1 and CDR2 are MNHEY and SMNVEV (reference sequence). V was pared by 6 bases and J by 2 bases, with 17 bases between. CDR3 DNA sequence: TGTGCCAGCAGCTATGACACCCGAGGGACCTATAATTCACCCCTCCACTTT. The encoded protein is CASSYDTRGTYNSPLHF.

The chain joins TRBV27 to TRBJ1-6; a possible D gene is TRBD1 (6 bases). Between the trimmed V and J ends, which lost 3 bases and 5 bases, there was a span of 14 bases. The CDR3 is 16 residues long. Germline values: CDR1 MNHEY, CDR2 SMNVEV (reference sequence). CDR3 bases: TGTGCCAGCAGTTTCTTGGGGGCCCTCAATAATTCACCCCTCCACTTT. Its protein product is CASSFLGALNNSPLHF.

This chain joins TRBV4-1 and TRBJ1-4; D gene uncertain. V lost 4 bases, J lost 8 bases, and 14 bases lay in between. The length of the CDR3 is 14 residues. The V gene's germline CDR1 is MGHRA and CDR2 YSYEKL. The CDR3 coding sequence is TGCGCCAGCAGCCGAGGAGGACCTGGAGAAAAACTGTTTTTT. Translation gives CASSRGGPGEKLFF.

This clone is a singleton in its sample. This rearrangement joins TRBV11-3 to TRBJ1-1; a possible D gene is TRBD1 (6 bases). The CDR3 is 14 residues long. Germline lookup yields CDR1 SGHNT and CDR2 YENEEA. The germline V and J ends were trimmed by 5 bases and 4 bases, with 14 bases remaining between them. The CDR3 sequence: CASSQGRGSTEAFF. The CDR3 DNA reads as TGTGCCAGCAGCCAAGGCAGGGGTTCCACTGAAGCTTTCTTT.

The rearrangement links TRBV6-5 to TRBJ2-3, with D hard to call. V dropped 4 bases and J dropped 2 bases, with 10 bases sitting between them. Looked up from germline, CDR1 is MNHEY and CDR2 is SVGAGI. The CDR3 totals 14 residues. The CDR3 DNA reads TGTGCCAGCAGTTCCCCTACTTACACAGATACGCAGTATTTT. Protein: CASSSPTYTDTQYF.